Following are 29 T cell receptor beta chains from one sample sequenced in a study of cytomegalovirus exposure and HLA in healthy donors. Here immunoSEQ multiplex PCR was the method, and the copy in TCRdb shows in-frame clones only, minus some. The sample holds about 250,000 clones, about 88% seen once. The sequencing sample was made of PBMCs. Receptors were obtained from a man aged 18 to 35 in good health and CMV-seropositive.

V gene TRBV7-8 combines with J gene TRBJ2-7, with TRBD2 matching 11 bases. J gave up 6 bases and V 8 bases, and 9 bases lay outside the gene matches. There are 14 residues in the CDR3. Germline V gene sequence: CDR1 SGHVS, CDR2 FQNEAQ. The CDR3 loop reads CASRAGTSGTEQYF. The CDR3 DNA is TGTGCCAGCCGTGCCGGGACTAGCGGAACCGAGCAGTACTTC.

The gene calls are TRBV25-1 and TRBJ1-3; D not certain. Germline V gene sequence: CDR1 MGHDK, CDR2 SYGVNS. The CDR3 length is 12 residues. Deletions cut 9 bases from V and 0 bases from J, with 6 bases between. CDR3 protein: CASRSSGNTIYF. CDR3 in DNA: TGTGCCAGTCGTAGCTCTGGAAACACCATATATTTT. The complete variable domain, with remaining parts taken from reference TRBV25-1 and TRBJ1-3, reads EADIYQTPRYLVIGTGKKITLECSQTMGHDKMYWYQQDPGMELHLIHYSYGVNSTEKGDLSSESTVSRIRTEHFPLTLESARPSHTSQYLCASRSSGNTIYFGEGSWLTVV.

The chain couples TRBV28 to TRBJ1-4, with D maybe TRBD1 (6 bases). CDR1 MDHEN and CDR2 SYDVKM come from the germline V gene. V was clipped by 5 bases and J by 4 bases, with 11 bases between them. The CDR3 is 14 amino acids. The chain's CDR3 is CASSGGTDNEKLFF. For the CDR3, the DNA is TGTGCCAGCAGTGGGGGCACAGATAATGAAAAACTGTTTTTT. The complete variable domain, with remaining parts taken from reference TRBV28 and TRBJ1-4, reads DVKVTQSSRYLVKRTGEKVFLECVQDMDHENMFWYRQDPGLGLRLIYFSYDVKMKEKGDIPEGYSVSREKKERFSLILESASTNQTSMYLCASSGGTDNEKLFFGSGTQLSVL.

V and J are TRBV7-6 and TRBJ2-1, with 7 bases aligning to TRBD1. Germline values: CDR1 SGHVS, CDR2 FNYEAQ. Trimming at V came to 2 bases and at J to 5 bases, leaving 9 bases not matched to a gene. The length of the CDR3 is 16 residues. The CDR3 DNA sequence: TGTGCCAGCAGCTTATGGTACAGGGGAGAAAACAATGAGCAGTTCTTC. It translates to CASSLWYRGENNEQFF. Full variable domain (outside the CDR3, taken from reference TRBV7-6 and TRBJ2-1): GAGVSQSPRYKVTKRGQDVALRCDPISGHVSLYWYRQALGQGPEFLTYFNYEAQQDKSGLPNDRFSAERPEGSISTLTIQRTEQRDSAMYRCASSLWYRGENNEQFFGPGTRLTVL.

This sequence joins TRBV29-1 and TRBJ1-2; D is undetermined. In germline, CDR1 is SQVTM, CDR2 ANQGSEA. CDR3 size: 14 residues. The V and J ends lost 0 bases and 4 bases respectively, with 12 bases between them. CDR3 nucleotide sequence: TGCAGCGTTGAAGATCAGCAGATACGCTATGGCTACACCTTC. Protein: CSVEDQQIRYGYTF.

This chain joins TRBV4-1 and TRBJ1-5, with 12 bases lining up with TRBD1. Germline-derived CDR1 and CDR2 are MGHRA and YSYEKL. Trimming at V came to 6 bases and at J to 0 bases, leaving 9 bases not matched to a gene. This CDR3 has 18 amino acids. The CDR3 coding sequence is TGCGCCAGCAGTCCGGGACAGGGGGCTGTAGATAGCAATCAGCCCCAGCATTTT. Residues: CASSPGQGAVDSNQPQHF.

The chain uses TRBV30 and TRBJ1-4; 10 nucleotides match TRBD1. V lost 1 base to trimming and J lost 7 bases; unmatched junction nucleotides: 15. CDR3 length equals 18 residues. Germline V gives CDR1 GTSNPN, CDR2 SVGIG (reference sequence). CDR3 sequence (DNA): TGTGCCTGGAGTGACTTAGGCAGAAAAGGGACAGGGGTTGAAAAACTGTTTTTT. Translation gives CAWSDLGRKGTGVEKLFF.

The chain is built from TRBV28 and TRBJ1-3, with D unclear. There are 12 residues in the CDR3. The germline gives CDR1 MDHEN, CDR2 SYDVKM. V lost 7 bases and J 2 bases, leaving 6 bases between the germline ends. The CDR3 nucleotides read TGTGCCAGCACGAATACTGGAAACACCATATATTTT. It specifies CASTNTGNTIYF.

This chain links TRBV6-1 with TRBJ2-7; D remains ambiguous. Looked up from germline, CDR1 is MNHNS and CDR2 is SASEGT. Trimming left V 1 base short and J 5 bases short, with 12 bases between. The CDR3 is 14 residues long. The chain's CDR3 is CASSEVGPSDEQYF. CDR3 sequence (DNA): TGTGCCAGCAGTGAAGTGGGTCCGTCCGACGAGCAGTACTTC.

The rearrangement links TRBV10-1 to TRBJ2-2; 11 bases agree with TRBD1. Germline CDR1 is WNHNN and CDR2 is SYGVQD (reference sequence). J gave up 7 bases and V 6 bases, and 4 bases lay outside the gene matches. The CDR3 is 14 residues long. The CDR3 reads CASRRTGGGGELFF. The CDR3 nucleotides read TGCGCCAGCAGACGGACAGGGGGCGGCGGGGAGCTGTTTTTT.

Remarks on this clone: Other DNA sequences in this sample translate to the same CDR3. The chain has TRBV9 and TRBJ2-3; D ambiguous. CDR1 SGDLS and CDR2 YYNGEE come from the germline V gene. CDR3 length: 14 residues. V was pared by 0 bases and J by 2 bases, with 7 bases between. The chain's CDR3 is CASSVGASTDTQYF. The DNA of the CDR3 is TGTGCCAGCAGCGTAGGAGCGTCCACAGATACGCAGTATTTT.

V gene TRBV11-2 combines with J gene TRBJ2-2; 9 bases match TRBD2. Germline V gives CDR1 SGHAT, CDR2 FQNNGV. V lost 2 bases, J lost 0 bases, and 7 bases stayed unmatched. This CDR3 is 18 amino acids long. CDR3 protein: CASSLLAGTVANTGELFF. The CDR3 DNA reads TGTGCCAGCAGCTTACTAGCGGGAACCGTCGCGAACACCGGGGAGCTGTTTTTT.

This clone was found a few times. V and J are TRBV2 and TRBJ1-2; no firm D call. The germline gives CDR1 SNHLY, CDR2 FYNNEI. The CDR3 covers 12 residues. The germline V and J ends were trimmed by 6 bases and 6 bases, with 11 bases remaining between them. The CDR3 reads CASRPGLHGYTF. CDR3 DNA: TGTGCCAGCAGACCGGGGTTGCATGGCTACACCTTC.

This rearrangement joins TRBV19 to TRBJ1-2, with 9 bases matching TRBD1. The V gene's germline CDR1 is LNHDA and CDR2 SQIVND (reference sequence). The CDR3 is 14 residues long. Unmatched junction bases numbered 3, after V lost 5 bases and J lost 2 bases. CDR3 amino acids: CASSPQGANYGYTF. CDR3 in DNA: TGTGCCAGTAGTCCACAGGGGGCCAACTATGGCTACACCTTC.

This clone was counted once. The chain has TRBV10-3 and TRBJ2-7; 10 bases line up with TRBD1. Per the germline V gene, CDR1 is ENHRY and CDR2 is SYGVKD. The CDR3 covers 16 residues. The ends lost 2 bases at V and 3 bases at J; junction bases unmatched: 7. CDR3 sequence: CAISEARRDRGYEQYF. The CDR3 DNA sequence: TGTGCCATCAGTGAGGCTCGCCGGGACAGGGGCTACGAGCAGTACTTC.

This chain uses TRBV29-1 with TRBJ2-2, with 9 bases identical to TRBD1. The CDR3 is 14 residues long. The V gene's germline CDR1 is SQVTM and CDR2 ANQGSEA. V trimming: 6 bases; J trimming: 4 bases; junction bases outside the gene matches: 6. The CDR3 coding sequence is TGCAGCGTAATGGACAGGGGAGGCACCGGGGAGCTGTTTTTT. This sequence encodes CSVMDRGGTGELFF.

This chain joins TRBV4-3 and TRBJ2-1; 9 nucleotides line up with TRBD2. Germline V gene data show CDR1 as LGHNA and CDR2 as YSLEER. The trim removed 0 bases at V and 15 bases at J, leaving 9 bases unmatched. The CDR3 sequence is 14 residues long. CDR3 in DNA: TGCGCCAGCAGCCAAGAATTAGCGGGAGATATCGTGTTCTTC. Its translation: CASSQELAGDIVFF.

In this sample, this clone turned up once. V gene TRBV4-1 combines with J gene TRBJ1-5, with D possibly TRBD1 on 5 matching bases. The V and J ends lost 1 base and 4 bases respectively, with 8 bases between them. Germline values: CDR1 MGHRA, CDR2 YSYEKL. CDR3 length: 14 amino acids. The CDR3 bases are TGCGCCAGCAGCCAAGCGGGGACGAATCAGCCCCAGCATTTT. Amino acids: CASSQAGTNQPQHF.

The chain joins TRBV6-1 to TRBJ1-1; D unclear. The CDR3 consists of 14 residues. Per the germline V gene, CDR1 is MNHNS and CDR2 is SASEGT. Trimming pared 2 bases from V and 5 bases from J, leaving 12 bases between. The DNA for the CDR3 is TGTGCCAGCAGTGAAACCTGGGGAGCGACTGAAGCTTTCTTT. Protein product: CASSETWGATEAFF.

The gene calls are TRBV30 and TRBJ2-5, with 9 bases that match TRBD2. V trimming: 1 base; J trimming: 8 bases; junction bases outside the gene matches: 8. This CDR3 contains 14 residues. Germline CDR1 reads GTSNPN; CDR2 reads SVGIG (reference sequence). The CDR3 DNA reads TGTGCCTGGAGTGGACTAGCGGAGTCAAAAACCCAGTACTTC. Protein sequence: CAWSGLAESKTQYF.

The chain recombines TRBV27 with TRBJ1-1, with 8 bases lining up with TRBD1. The CDR3 length is 15 residues. V lost 5 bases, J lost 6 bases, and 11 bases stayed unmatched. Germline V CDR1 and CDR2: MNHEY, SMNVEV (reference sequence). This CDR3 is CASSNRQGSWAEAFF. CDR3 sequence (DNA): TGTGCCAGCAGTAATAGACAGGGGAGCTGGGCTGAAGCTTTCTTT.

Details on this clone: The same CDR3 can be traced to other DNA sequences in this sample. V gene TRBV7-2 combines with J gene TRBJ1-5, with D uncertain. V lost 5 bases, J lost 7 bases, and 9 bases lay in between. This CDR3 has 12 residues. The germline CDR1 and CDR2 sequences are SGHTA and FQGNSA. The CDR3 sequence: CASSSPGQPQHF. CDR3 DNA sequence: TGTGCCAGCAGCAGCCCGGGGCAGCCCCAGCATTTT.

V and J are TRBV30 and TRBJ2-7, with TRBD1 matching over 7 bases. V lost 3 bases to trimming and J lost 4 bases; unmatched junction nucleotides: 12. The CDR3 is 15 residues long. Germline CDR1 reads GTSNPN; CDR2 reads SVGIG (reference sequence). The CDR3 here is CAWSSRGPRNYEQYF. In nucleotides, the CDR3 is TGTGCCTGGAGCTCGAGGGGGCCCAGAAATTACGAGCAGTACTTC. The full variable domain, rest sourced from reference TRBV30 and TRBJ2-7, is SQTIHQWPATLVQPVGSPLSLECTVEGTSNPNLYWYRQAAGRGLQLLFYSVGIGQISSEVPQNLSASRPQDRQFILSSKKLLLSDSGFYLCAWSSRGPRNYEQYFGPGTRLTVT.

The chain uses TRBV18 and TRBJ1-1, with no clear D. Per the germline V gene, CDR1 is KGHSH and CDR2 is LQKENI. The V gene lost 2 bases and the J gene lost 1 base, with 5 bases spanning the gap. This CDR3 comprises 13 residues. The CDR3: CASSPIQNTEAFF. In DNA, the CDR3 is TGTGCCAGCTCACCAATCCAGAACACTGAAGCTTTCTTT.

The chain carries TRBV30 and TRBJ2-7; 7 bases are shared with TRBD1. The CDR3 totals 12 residues. Germline values: CDR1 GTSNPN, CDR2 SVGIG (reference sequence). The J segment lost 7 bases and the V segment lost 3 bases, leaving 6 bases of the junction unmatched. The CDR3 DNA reads as TGTGCCTGGAGCGACAACAGGGGAGAGCAGTACTTC. Amino acid sequence: CAWSDNRGEQYF.

The chain has TRBV11-2 and TRBJ2-1; TRBD1 is a possible D gene (6 bases). Germline loops: CDR1 SGHAT, CDR2 FQNNGV. Trimming removed 4 bases at V and 6 bases at J, with 19 bases between. CDR3 length equals 16 residues. The CDR3 DNA reads as TGTGCCAGCAGCTCCCGTGTTGGGGGCGGGTCCAATGAGCAGTTCTTC. This codes for CASSSRVGGGSNEQFF.

The chain couples TRBV7-9 to TRBJ1-4; D is ambiguous. Trimming removed 5 bases from V and 0 bases from J, with 10 bases in between. The germline V gene encodes CDR1 SEHNR and CDR2 FQNEAQ (reference sequence). This CDR3 is 15 amino acids long. The CDR3 nucleotides read TGTGCCAGCAGCGCCGGGTCTCCAACTAATGAAAAACTGTTTTTT. Its protein product is CASSAGSPTNEKLFF.

About this clone: One junction end disagrees with the germline gene, perhaps due to a read error. The genes are TRBV23-1 and TRBJ1-3, with unresolved D. TRBV23-1 is placed among ORFs of uncertain function. The CDR3 extends over 14 amino acids. The CDR3 region is CASSQTLGTTRTPF. CDR3 DNA sequence: TGCGCCAGCAGTCAGACCCTCGGCACTACCCGGACCCCTTTT.

The chain employs TRBV27 and TRBJ2-2; D is perhaps TRBD2 (6 bases). The CDR3 extends over 16 amino acids. The ends were cut back, 5 bases at V and 0 bases at J, with 13 bases in the middle. The germline V gene encodes CDR1 MNHEY and CDR2 SMNVEV (reference sequence). The CDR3 sequence: CASSPGAGTNTGELFF. CDR3 coding DNA: TGTGCCAGCAGTCCGGGAGCGGGTACGAACACCGGGGAGCTGTTTTTT.